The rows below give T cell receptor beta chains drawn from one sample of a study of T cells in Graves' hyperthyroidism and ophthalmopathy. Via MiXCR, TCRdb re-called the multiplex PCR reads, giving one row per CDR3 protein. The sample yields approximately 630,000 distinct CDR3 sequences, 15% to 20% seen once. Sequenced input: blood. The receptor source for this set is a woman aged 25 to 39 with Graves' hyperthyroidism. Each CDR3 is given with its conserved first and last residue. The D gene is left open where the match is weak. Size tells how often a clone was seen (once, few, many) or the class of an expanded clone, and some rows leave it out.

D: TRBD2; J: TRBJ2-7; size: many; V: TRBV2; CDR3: CASSAGGDEQYF; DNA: TGTGCCAGCAGTGCGGGAGGGGACGAGCAGTACTTC
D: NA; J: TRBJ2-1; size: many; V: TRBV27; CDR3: CASTDRPGRWDEQFF; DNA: TGTGCCAGCACCGATCGTCCGGGCCGTTGGGATGAGCAGTTCTTC
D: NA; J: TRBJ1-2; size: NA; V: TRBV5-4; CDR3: CASSLDRRIYGYTF; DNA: TGTGCCAGCAGCTTGGACAGGAGGATCTATGGCTACACCTTC
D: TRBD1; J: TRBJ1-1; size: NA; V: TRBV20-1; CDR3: CSAIGTGWLNTEAFF; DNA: TGCAGTGCTATCGGGACAGGGTGGTTGAACACTGAAGCTTTCTTT
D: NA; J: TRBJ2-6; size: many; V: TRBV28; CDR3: CASSRQGPGANVLTF; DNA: TGTGCCAGCAGTCGCCAGGGGCCCGGGGCCAACGTCCTGACTTTC
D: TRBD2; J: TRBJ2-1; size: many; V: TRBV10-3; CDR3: CAISEFGTSDNEQFF; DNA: TGTGCCATCAGTGAATTTGGGACTAGCGACAATGAGCAGTTCTTC
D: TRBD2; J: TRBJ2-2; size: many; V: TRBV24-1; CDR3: CATSDLTSGSKNTGELFF; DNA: TGTGCCACCAGTGATCTGACTAGCGGGAGCAAGAACACCGGGGAGCTGTTTTTT
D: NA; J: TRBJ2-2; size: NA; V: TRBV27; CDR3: CASSRGAHTGELFF; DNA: TGTGCCAGCAGTAGAGGGGCGCACACCGGGGAGCTGTTTTTT
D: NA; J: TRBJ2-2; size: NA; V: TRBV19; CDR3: CASSIYSALGELFF; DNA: TGTGCCAGTAGTATTTATTCGGCGTTAGGGGAGCTGTTTTTT
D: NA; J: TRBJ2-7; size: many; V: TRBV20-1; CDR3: CSARPGLPFDYEQYF; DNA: TGCAGTGCTAGGCCCGGACTTCCCTTTGACTACGAGCAGTACTTC
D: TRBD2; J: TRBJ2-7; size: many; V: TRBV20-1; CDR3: CSALGREDSYEQYF; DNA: TGCAGTGCCCTGGGGCGGGAGGACTCCTACGAGCAGTACTTC
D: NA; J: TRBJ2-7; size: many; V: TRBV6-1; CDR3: CASTGLGHSYEQYF; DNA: TGTGCCAGCACCGGCCTCGGGCATAGCTACGAGCAGTACTTC
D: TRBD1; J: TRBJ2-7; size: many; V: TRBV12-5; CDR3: CASGLATPRDRSYEQYF; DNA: TGTGCTAGTGGTTTGGCTACTCCCCGGGACAGGTCGTACGAGCAGTACTTC
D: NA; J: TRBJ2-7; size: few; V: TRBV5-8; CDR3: CASSLGQILTGNYEQYF; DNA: TGTGCCAGCAGCTTGGGCCAAATCCTAACAGGGAACTACGAGCAGTACTTC
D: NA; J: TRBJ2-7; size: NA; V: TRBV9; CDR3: CASSVGGRGSSYEQYF; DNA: TGTGCCAGCAGCGTAGGGGGTCGGGGAAGCTCCTACGAGCAGTACTTC
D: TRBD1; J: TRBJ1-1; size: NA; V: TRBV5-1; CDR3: CASSLKTGGNTEAFF; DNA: TGCGCCAGCAGCTTGAAAACAGGGGGCAACACTGAAGCTTTCTTT
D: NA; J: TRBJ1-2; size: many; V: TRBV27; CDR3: CASSLDSDYGYTF; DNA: TGTGCCAGCAGTTTAGACAGCGACTATGGCTACACCTTC